These T cell receptor beta chains were read from a single sample in a study of T cells in Graves' hyperthyroidism and ophthalmopathy. TCRdb reprocessed the multiplex PCR reads with MiXCR, giving one entry per CDR3 protein. Of hundreds of thousands of distinct CDR3 sequences detected, over 11% appear once; the ten largest clones hold 20% to 25%. What was sequenced was blood. The receptors originated from a woman in her 30s with Graves' hyperthyroidism. Both conserved end residues are part of each CDR3. The order of the fields is D gene, J gene, clone size, V gene, CDR3 DNA, CDR3 protein. A D gene is named only where the DNA matches it firmly. Some rows mark clone size as missing; the rest say once, few, many or name a class of expanded clone.

d_call: TRBD2
j_call: TRBJ2-1
clone_size: -
v_call: TRBV12-3/TRBV12-4
cdr3_nt: TGTGCCGGGCAGCGGGAGGGCGGTGAGCAGTTCTTC
cdr3_aa: CAGQREGGEQFF

d_call: -
j_call: TRBJ2-4
clone_size: few
v_call: TRBV14
cdr3_nt: TGTGCCAGCAGCCAAGATGGTCAGGGCGGAGTCAAAGCCAAAAACATTCAGTACTTC
cdr3_aa: CASSQDGQGGVKAKNIQYF

d_call: -
j_call: TRBJ2-3
clone_size: many
v_call: TRBV28
cdr3_nt: TGTGCCAGCAGTTTTATAAATAGCGGAGGCACAGATACGCAGTATTTT
cdr3_aa: CASSFINSGGTDTQYF

d_call: -
j_call: TRBJ2-3
clone_size: many
v_call: TRBV20-1
cdr3_nt: TGCAGTGCTAAGGCAGATACGCAGTATTTT
cdr3_aa: CSAKADTQYF

d_call: -
j_call: TRBJ2-5
clone_size: few
v_call: TRBV11-2
cdr3_nt: TGTGCCAGCAGCTTTTGGGGGCTCGGGGATTACGGAGAGACCCAGTACTTC
cdr3_aa: CASSFWGLGDYGETQYF

d_call: TRBD1
j_call: TRBJ1-4
clone_size: many
v_call: TRBV28
cdr3_nt: TGTGCCAGCAGTTTGAGACAGGGGCCCCACGCCGAAAAACTGTTTTTT
cdr3_aa: CASSLRQGPHAEKLFF

d_call: -
j_call: TRBJ1-4
clone_size: few
v_call: TRBV20-1
cdr3_nt: TGCAGTGCTAGGGGTGAAAAACTGTTTTTT
cdr3_aa: CSARGEKLFF

d_call: TRBD2
j_call: TRBJ2-4
clone_size: -
v_call: TRBV7-9
cdr3_nt: TGTGCCAGCAGCTTAGCGCACGGGACTAGCGGGAGGGGATTAGCCAAAAACATTCAGTACTTC
cdr3_aa: CASSLAHGTSGRGLAKNIQYF

d_call: TRBD2
j_call: TRBJ2-3
clone_size: -
v_call: TRBV3-1
cdr3_nt: TGTGCCAGCAGCCAAGATGCTAGCGGACGCACAGATACGCAGTATTTT
cdr3_aa: CASSQDASGRTDTQYF

d_call: -
j_call: TRBJ2-1
clone_size: -
v_call: TRBV20-1
cdr3_nt: TGCAGTGCTGTACCGGGACTCCATGTTGCGTTCTTC
cdr3_aa: CSAVPGLHVAFF

d_call: -
j_call: TRBJ2-4
clone_size: few
v_call: TRBV6-2/TRBV6-3
cdr3_nt: TGTGCCAGCAGTTCTGACCCCAGCGGAGCCAAAAACATTCAGTACTTC
cdr3_aa: CASSSDPSGAKNIQYF

d_call: -
j_call: TRBJ2-7
clone_size: -
v_call: TRBV4-3
cdr3_nt: TGCGCCAGCAGCCAAGATGGGTCCGGCGAGCAGTACTTC
cdr3_aa: CASSQDGSGEQYF

d_call: -
j_call: TRBJ2-7
clone_size: few
v_call: TRBV28
cdr3_nt: TGTGCCAGCATTAGTGATAGGAGGGAGCAGTACTTC
cdr3_aa: CASISDRREQYF

d_call: -
j_call: TRBJ2-5
clone_size: many
v_call: TRBV9
cdr3_nt: TGTGCCAGCAGCGTAGATCCAGGGAAGGAGACCCAGTACTTC
cdr3_aa: CASSVDPGKETQYF

d_call: TRBD1
j_call: TRBJ2-2
clone_size: few
v_call: TRBV5-1
cdr3_nt: TGCGCCAGCAGCCCTGACAGGGGGCAAACCGGGGAGCTGTTTTTT
cdr3_aa: CASSPDRGQTGELFF

d_call: -
j_call: TRBJ2-3
clone_size: many
v_call: TRBV5-1
cdr3_nt: TGCGCCAGCAGCTTGAATGGGCGTACTAGCACAGATACGCAGTATTTT
cdr3_aa: CASSLNGRTSTDTQYF

d_call: -
j_call: TRBJ1-5
clone_size: -
v_call: TRBV15
cdr3_nt: TGTGCCACCAGCGGAGGGGCAAGGGAGCGTCAGCCCCAGCATTTT
cdr3_aa: CATSGGARERQPQHF

d_call: TRBD2
j_call: TRBJ2-2
clone_size: -
v_call: TRBV28
cdr3_nt: TGTGCCAGCAGTTCCCCTAGCGGGAGTCGGAACACCGGGGAGCTGTTTTTT
cdr3_aa: CASSSPSGSRNTGELFF

d_call: TRBD1
j_call: TRBJ2-6
clone_size: -
v_call: TRBV6-1
cdr3_nt: TGTGCCAGCAGCGACGACCGGGGACAGGGGGGGCTCTCTGGGGCCAACGTCCTGACTTTC
cdr3_aa: CASSDDRGQGGLSGANVLTF

d_call: -
j_call: TRBJ2-1
clone_size: once
v_call: TRBV7-9
cdr3_nt: TGTGCCAGCAGCTTTCAAATTTTCGGGGAGCAGTTCTTC
cdr3_aa: CASSFQIFGEQFF

d_call: -
j_call: TRBJ2-7
clone_size: -
v_call: TRBV28
cdr3_nt: TGTGCCAGCAGTTTTGTAGGGAGGACCCTCGAGCAGTACTTC
cdr3_aa: CASSFVGRTLEQYF

d_call: -
j_call: TRBJ2-7
clone_size: many
v_call: TRBV7-2
cdr3_nt: TGTGCCAGCAGCTTTCCCCGTGGCCTTCCCAACGAGCAGTACTTC
cdr3_aa: CASSFPRGLPNEQYF

d_call: -
j_call: TRBJ2-5
clone_size: many
v_call: TRBV2
cdr3_nt: TGTGCCAGCAGTGAGCAGGGTCAAGACCAAGAGACCCAGTACTTC
cdr3_aa: CASSEQGQDQETQYF

d_call: TRBD1
j_call: TRBJ1-1
clone_size: many
v_call: TRBV28
cdr3_nt: TGTGCCAGCAGTTTACCCTACAGGGGGCTGAACACTGAAGCTTTCTTT
cdr3_aa: CASSLPYRGLNTEAFF

d_call: -
j_call: TRBJ2-3
clone_size: few
v_call: TRBV11-2
cdr3_nt: TGTGCCAGCAGCCCGCGGCGAGCCGGGCCAGATACGCAGTATTTT
cdr3_aa: CASSPRRAGPDTQYF

d_call: TRBD1
j_call: TRBJ1-1
clone_size: few
v_call: TRBV7-3
cdr3_nt: TGTGCCAGCAGCGTAACAGGGGATGGCAGCTATGAAGCTTTCTTT
cdr3_aa: CASSVTGDGSYEAFF

d_call: TRBD1
j_call: TRBJ2-5
clone_size: many
v_call: TRBV20-1
cdr3_nt: TGCAGTGCTACGCTCTCTCCGGGACAGGCCTTGTACTTC
cdr3_aa: CSATLSPGQALYF

d_call: -
j_call: TRBJ1-3
clone_size: few
v_call: TRBV28
cdr3_nt: TGTGCCAGCAGTTCAGGAGGAAACACCATATATTTT
cdr3_aa: CASSSGGNTIYF

d_call: -
j_call: TRBJ1-2
clone_size: many
v_call: TRBV28
cdr3_nt: TGTGCCAGCAGGTCGGACAGAACTTATGGCTACACCTTC
cdr3_aa: CASRSDRTYGYTF

d_call: -
j_call: TRBJ1-1
clone_size: few
v_call: TRBV19
cdr3_nt: TGTGCCAGTAGTTATACGGCTATCATGAACACTGAAGCTTTCTTT
cdr3_aa: CASSYTAIMNTEAFF

d_call: -
j_call: TRBJ2-3
clone_size: many
v_call: TRBV6-1
cdr3_nt: TGTGCCAGCAGTGACTCGGGACATCTCACAGATACGCAGTATTTT
cdr3_aa: CASSDSGHLTDTQYF